The source of this TCR beta chain is a study of CD8+ T cells in alopecia areata. Study-wide points: Sequencing of scalp samples also captures resident alphabeta T cells of normal skin.

Looked up from germline, CDR1 is GTSNPN and CDR2 is SVGIG (reference sequence). The CDR3 runs to 11 residues. V lost 0 bases and J lost 8, with 7 bases in between. The treatment denotes: oral pan-JAK inhibitor, 5-10 mg twice daily. Alopecia areata patients provided lesional scalp punch biopsies and peripheral blood. Worth noting for this clone: The antigen is unknown.

RNA extraction and reverse transcription yielded cDNA as sequencing template. Method: immunoSEQ multiplex PCR; TCRdb's copy keeps in-frame clones and lacks some. Among about 200,000 clones listed, 55% to 70% were seen once. The clonotype originates from a human donor with alopecia areata. The source material was CD4+ T cells sorted from blood, sampled at week 24, from a patient treated with tofacitinib. This sequence joins TRBV30 and TRBJ1-1; possibly TRBD1 for D (5 bases). CDR3 loop: CAWSVNREAFF. DNA for the CDR3: TGTGCCTGGAGTGTAAACAGGGAAGCTTTCTTT.